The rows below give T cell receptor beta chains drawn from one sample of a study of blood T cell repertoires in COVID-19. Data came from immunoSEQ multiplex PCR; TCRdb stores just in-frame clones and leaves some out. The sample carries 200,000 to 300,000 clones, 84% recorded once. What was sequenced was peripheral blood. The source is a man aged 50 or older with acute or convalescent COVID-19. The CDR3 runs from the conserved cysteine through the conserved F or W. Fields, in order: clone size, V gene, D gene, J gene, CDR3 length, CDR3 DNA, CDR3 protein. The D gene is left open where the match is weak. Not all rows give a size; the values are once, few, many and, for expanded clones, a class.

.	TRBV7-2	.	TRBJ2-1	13	TGTGCCAGCAGCTGGGACATCCTCAATGAGCAGTTCTTC	CASSWDILNEQFF
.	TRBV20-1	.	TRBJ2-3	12	TGCAGTGCTAGTGAGTCGGGGGTTAGGCAGTATTTT	CSASESGVRQYF
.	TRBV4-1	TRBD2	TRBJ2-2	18	TGCGCCAGCAGCCAAGCCCCGGGACTAGCAGCGAACACCGGGGAGCTGTTTTTT	CASSQAPGLAANTGELFF
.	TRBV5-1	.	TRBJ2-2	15	TGCGCCAGCAGCTTGGGCAGGACGAACACCGGGGAGCTGTTTTTT	CASSLGRTNTGELFF
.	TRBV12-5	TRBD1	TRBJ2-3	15	TGTGCTAGTGGTTTGGGACAGGGAAACACAGATACGCAGTATTTT	CASGLGQGNTDTQYF
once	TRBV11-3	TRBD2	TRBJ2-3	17	TGTGCCAGCAGCTTCTTTGGACTAGCGGGAGGGACAGATACGCAGTATTTT	CASSFFGLAGGTDTQYF
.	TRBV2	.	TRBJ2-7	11	TGTGCCACCACAGCTGATTACGAGCAGTACTTC	CATTADYEQYF
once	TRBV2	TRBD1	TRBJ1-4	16	TGTGCCAGCAGTCATTCAGGACAGGTGAAAGGTGAAAAACTGTTTTTT	CASSHSGQVKGEKLFF
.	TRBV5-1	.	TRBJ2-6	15	TGCGCCAGCAGCTCCCAGGGTGGAGGGGCCAACGTCCTGACTTTC	CASSSQGGGANVLTF
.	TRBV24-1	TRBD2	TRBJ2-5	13	TGTGCCACCCAGCGGGAGGGCCGGGAGACCCAGTACTTC	CATQREGRETQYF
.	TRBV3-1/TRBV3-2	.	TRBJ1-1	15	TGTGCCAGCAGACCCGGGGCGGGGGCTGGCACTGAAGCTTTCTTT	CASRPGAGAGTEAFF
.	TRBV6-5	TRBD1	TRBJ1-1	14	TGTGCCAGCAGTTACCAGGGGGCGAACACTGAAGCTTTCTTT	CASSYQGANTEAFF
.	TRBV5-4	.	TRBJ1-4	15	TGTGCCAGCAGCCATAAGGGGCCGGAGGGGGAAAAACTGTTTTTT	CASSHKGPEGEKLFF
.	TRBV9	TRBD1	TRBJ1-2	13	TGTGCCAGCAGCGTAGGGGGACAGGGTGGCTACACCTTC	CASSVGGQGGYTF
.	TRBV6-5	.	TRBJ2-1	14	TGTGCCAGCAGGGAGACGGACTCCTACAATGAGCAGTTCTTC	CASRETDSYNEQFF
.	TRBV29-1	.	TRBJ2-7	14	TGCAGCGTTGGGGAACAGGGAAATTCCTACGAGCAGTACTTC	CSVGEQGNSYEQYF
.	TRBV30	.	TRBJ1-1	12	TGTGCCTGGACCTTTCGACAGCGTGAAGCTTTCTTT	CAWTFRQREAFF
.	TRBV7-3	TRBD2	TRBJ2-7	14	TGTGCCAGCAGCCCCGGGGGGGGCCGTTACGAGCAGTACTTC	CASSPGGGRYEQYF
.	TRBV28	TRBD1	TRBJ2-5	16	TGTGCCAGCAGTCCCCGGACAGGGGGCGGCCAAGAGACCCAGTACTTC	CASSPRTGGGQETQYF
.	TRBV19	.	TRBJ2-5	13	TGTGCCAGTAGTATGTGGGGACTAGAGACCCAGTACTTC	CASSMWGLETQYF
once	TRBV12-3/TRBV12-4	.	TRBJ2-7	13	TGTGCCAGCAGACGAGGGAGTACCAACGAGCAGTACTTC	CASRRGSTNEQYF
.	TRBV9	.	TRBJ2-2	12	TGTGCCAGCAGAAAAGCCTCCGGGGAGCTGTTTTTT	CASRKASGELFF